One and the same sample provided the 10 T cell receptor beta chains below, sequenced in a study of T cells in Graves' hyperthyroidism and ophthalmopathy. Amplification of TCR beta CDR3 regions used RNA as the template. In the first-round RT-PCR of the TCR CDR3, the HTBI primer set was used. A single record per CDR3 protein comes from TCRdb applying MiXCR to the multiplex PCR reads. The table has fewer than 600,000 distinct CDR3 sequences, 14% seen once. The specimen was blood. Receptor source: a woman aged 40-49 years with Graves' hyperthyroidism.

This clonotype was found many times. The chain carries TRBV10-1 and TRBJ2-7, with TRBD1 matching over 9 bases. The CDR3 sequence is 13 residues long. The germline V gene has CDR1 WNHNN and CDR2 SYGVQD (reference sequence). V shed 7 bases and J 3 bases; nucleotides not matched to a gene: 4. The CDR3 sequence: CASNLGQGYEQYF. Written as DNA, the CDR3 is TGCGCCAGCAATTTGGGACAGGGCTACGAGCAGTACTTC.

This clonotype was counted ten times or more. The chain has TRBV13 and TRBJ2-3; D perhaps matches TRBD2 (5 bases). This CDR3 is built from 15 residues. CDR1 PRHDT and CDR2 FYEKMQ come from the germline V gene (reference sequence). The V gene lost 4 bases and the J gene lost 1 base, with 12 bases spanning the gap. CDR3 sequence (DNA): TGTGCCAGCAGCTCCGAGGTAGCGCGCACAGATACGCAGTATTTT. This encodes CASSSEVARTDTQYF.

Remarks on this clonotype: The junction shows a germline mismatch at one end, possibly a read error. The CDR3 reads CAGSFMRTGPQHF. The CDR3 DNA reads TGTGCCGGCAGTTTTATGCGGACGGGACCCCAGCATTTT. J is TRBJ1-5 and V is TRBV28; D unresolved. Germline CDR1 MDHEN, CDR2 SYDVKM. CDR3 size: 13 residues.

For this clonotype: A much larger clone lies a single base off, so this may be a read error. DNA for the CDR3: TGTGCCTGGAGTGTTTTAAAGGGTGATACGCAGTATTTT. The encoded protein is CAWSVLKGDTQYF. The V call is TRBV30, the J call TRBJ2-3; D is ambiguous. Deletions cut 0 bases from V and 6 bases from J, with 10 bases between. The CDR3 extends over 13 amino acids. The germline gives CDR1 GTSNPN, CDR2 SVGIG (reference sequence).

The CDR3 sequence is CASSERGRGGRNEKLFF. In DNA, the CDR3 is TGTGCCAGCAGTGAAAGGGGGAGGGGGGGGCGTAATGAAAAACTGTTTTTT. The chain is built from TRBV6-1 and TRBJ1-4; tentatively, D is TRBD1 (6 bases). Germline lookup yields CDR1 MNHNS and CDR2 SASEGT. V lost 2 bases, J lost 4 bases, and 17 bases lay in between. This CDR3 spans 17 amino acids.

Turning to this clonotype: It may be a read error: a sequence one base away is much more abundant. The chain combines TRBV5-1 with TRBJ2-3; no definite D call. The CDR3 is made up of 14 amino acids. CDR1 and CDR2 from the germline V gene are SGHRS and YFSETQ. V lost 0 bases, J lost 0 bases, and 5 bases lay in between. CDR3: CASSLDYSTDTQYF. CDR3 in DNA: TGCGCCAGCAGCTTGGACTATAGCACAGATACGCAGTATTTT.

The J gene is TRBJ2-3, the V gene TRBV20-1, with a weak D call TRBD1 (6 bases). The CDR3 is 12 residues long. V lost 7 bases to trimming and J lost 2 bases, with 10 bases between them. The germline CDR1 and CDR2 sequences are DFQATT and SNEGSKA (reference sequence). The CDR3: CSVQGNTDTQYF. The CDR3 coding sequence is TGCAGTGTGCAGGGGAACACAGATACGCAGTATTTT.

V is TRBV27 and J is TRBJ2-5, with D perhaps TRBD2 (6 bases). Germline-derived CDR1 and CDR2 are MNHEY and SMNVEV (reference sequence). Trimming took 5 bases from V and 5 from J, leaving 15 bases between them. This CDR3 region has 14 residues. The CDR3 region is CASSTPGAWETQYF. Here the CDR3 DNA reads TGTGCCAGCAGTACGCCGGGAGCTTGGGAGACCCAGTACTTC.

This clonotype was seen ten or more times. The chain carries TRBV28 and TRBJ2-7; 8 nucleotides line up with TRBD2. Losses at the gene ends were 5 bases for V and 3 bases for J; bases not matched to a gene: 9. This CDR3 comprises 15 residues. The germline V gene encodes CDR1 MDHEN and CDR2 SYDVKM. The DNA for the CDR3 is TGTGCCAGCAGTCCCTTGGGGAGCGGGAGCTACGAGCAGTACTTC. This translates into CASSPLGSGSYEQYF.

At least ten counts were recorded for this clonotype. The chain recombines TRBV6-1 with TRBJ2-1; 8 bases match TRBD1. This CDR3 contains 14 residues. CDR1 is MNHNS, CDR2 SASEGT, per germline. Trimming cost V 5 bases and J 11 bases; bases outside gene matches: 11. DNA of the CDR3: TGTGCCAGCAGTCCCAGGGGGCGGGATGAAAAGCAGTTCTTC. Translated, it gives CASSPRGRDEKQFF.